This TCR beta chain comes out of a study of cytomegalovirus exposure and HLA in healthy donors. The CDR3 is 13 amino acids. Trimming cost V 7 bases and J 3 bases, with 13 bases left between them. Germline CDR1 reads MNHEY; CDR2 reads SMNVEV (reference sequence). The PCR was carried out with 60 Vbeta primers and 13 Jbeta primers. Assay used: immunoSEQ multiplex PCR; TCRdb lists only in-frame clones, some missing. The sample table includes approximately 100,000 clones. This clonotype originated in a man aged 40-49 years in good health and CMV-seronegative. The V gene is TRBV27, the J gene TRBJ2-7, with D maybe TRBD2 (6 bases). The sequencing input was PBMCs. CDR3 sequence: CASTDMGGYEQYF. CDR3 nucleotides: TGTGCCAGCACCGACATGGGGGGCTACGAGCAGTACTTC.